The next 27 T cell receptor beta chains were all read from a single sample in a study of blood T cell repertoires in COVID-19. TCRdb's copy holds only in-frame clones and misses some; the assay was immunoSEQ multiplex PCR. The sample records roughly 200,000 clones, approximately 78% being singletons. Material: PBMCs or T cells enriched from blood (not recorded which). These TCRs come from a man aged 35 to 55 who had recovered from COVID-19.

The chain links TRBV7-8 to TRBJ1-2; tentative D call: TRBD1 (5 bases). The germline CDR1 and CDR2 sequences are SGHVS and FQNEAQ. Trimming removed 6 bases from V and 5 bases from J, with 16 bases in between. The CDR3 runs 14 residues. CDR3: CASRPGGVGYGYTF. The CDR3 coding sequence is TGTGCCAGCAGACCGGGAGGGGTTGGGTATGGCTACACCTTC.

This clone was picked up one time. This chain joins TRBV7-9 and TRBJ2-3, with 11 bases identical to TRBD2. This CDR3 has 15 amino acids. With 2 bases clipped from V and 4 bases from J, the junction kept 2 bases outside the gene matches. The germline V gene has CDR1 SEHNR and CDR2 FQNEAQ (reference sequence). The CDR3 here is CASSLMGLAADTQYF. Here the CDR3 DNA reads TGTGCCAGCAGCTTAATGGGACTAGCGGCAGATACGCAGTATTTT.

The CDR3 reads CAWSVGQGVTEAFF. CDR3 bases: TGTGCCTGGAGTGTAGGACAGGGAGTCACTGAAGCTTTCTTT. V is TRBV30 and J is TRBJ1-1; 8 positions agree with TRBD1. The ends lost 0 bases at V and 4 bases at J; junction bases unmatched: 4. The CDR3 loop spans 14 amino acids. The germline CDR1 and CDR2 sequences are GTSNPN and SVGIG (reference sequence).

The sample holds a few counts of this clone. The genes are TRBV7-9 and TRBJ1-1; unclear D gene. V was shortened by 0 bases and J by 4 bases, with 12 bases between the two germline ends. Germline-derived CDR1 and CDR2 are SEHNR and FQNEAQ (reference sequence). This CDR3 region has 15 residues. CDR3 DNA: TGTGCCAGCAGCTTAGCCGGGGTTGAGCGCACTGAAGCTTTCTTT. It yields the protein CASSLAGVERTEAFF.

J is TRBJ2-5 and V is TRBV5-1; D remains unclear. Germline-derived CDR1 and CDR2 are SGHRS and YFSETQ. The length of the CDR3 is 12 residues. V was trimmed by 5 bases and J by 1 base, leaving 6 bases between them. CDR3 coding DNA: TGCGCCAGCAGGCGCCCCCAAGAGACCCAGTACTTC. It codes for CASRRPQETQYF.

The rearrangement links TRBV11-1 to TRBJ2-1; D may be TRBD2 (6 bases). The CDR3 is made up of 15 amino acids. The V gene lost 3 bases and the J gene lost 4 bases, with 13 bases spanning the gap. Germline V lookup: CDR1 SGHAT, CDR2 FQDESV (reference sequence). This chain's CDR3 is CASSFGTGDYNEQFF. As DNA, the CDR3 is TGTGCCAGCAGCTTCGGGACTGGTGATTACAATGAGCAGTTCTTC.

The chain joins TRBV21-1 to TRBJ2-5; TRBD1, the table's D call, lacks a check against the DNA. TRBV21-1 is reported as a pseudogene. The CDR3 length is 13 residues. The CDR3 loop is CASSKAGEKTQYF. In DNA form, the CDR3 reads TGTGCCAGCAGCAAAGCGGGCGAGAAGACCCAGTACTTC.

The chain links TRBV24-1 to TRBJ2-2, with 7 bases aligning to TRBD1. CDR1 and CDR2 from the germline V gene are KGHDR and SFDVKD. The CDR3 consists of 15 residues. Trimming removed 2 bases from V and 5 bases from J; junction bases left unmatched: 4. The CDR3 loop reads CATSDSTGQTGELFF. The CDR3 DNA follows: TGTGCCACCAGTGATTCGACAGGGCAGACCGGGGAGCTGTTTTTT.

The chain couples TRBV9 to TRBJ1-6; TRBD1 is a possible D gene (5 bases). Germline V gene lookup returns CDR1 SGDLS and CDR2 YYNGEE. The V and J ends lost 3 bases and 14 bases respectively, with 18 bases between them. This CDR3 has 14 amino acids. This chain's CDR3 is CASSEGGGAPSLHF. CDR3 nucleotide sequence: TGTGCCAGCAGCGAGGGAGGAGGGGCCCCCTCCCTCCACTTT.

The CDR3 spells CASSISRQGLTF. For the CDR3, the DNA is TGTGCCAGTAGTATCTCCAGACAGGGGCTCACCTTC. The V and J genes are TRBV19 and TRBJ1-2; 8 positions match TRBD1. Trimming at V came to 3 bases and at J to 13 bases, leaving 7 bases not matched to a gene. Per germline, CDR1 LNHDA and CDR2 SQIVND (reference sequence). The CDR3 has 12 residues. Complete variable domain (other parts from reference TRBV19 and TRBJ1-2): DGGITQSPKYLFRKEGQNVTLSCEQNLNHDAMYWYRQDPGQGLRLIYYSQIVNDFQKGDIAEGYSVSREKKESFPLTVTSAQKNPTAFYLCASSISRQGLTFGSGTRLTVV.

This chain uses TRBV2 with TRBJ1-5, with 7 bases matching TRBD1. The CDR3 contains 13 residues. The V and J ends lost 7 bases and 6 bases, in that order; junction bases with no gene match: 6. Germline CDR1 reads SNHLY; CDR2 reads FYNNEI. As DNA, the CDR3 is TGTGCCAGCACCGGGACAGAGATTCAGCCCCAGCATTTT. Encoded protein: CASTGTEIQPQHF.

J is TRBJ2-3 and V is TRBV10-1, with 11 bases identical to TRBD2. Unmatched junction bases numbered 7, after V lost 4 bases and J lost 7 bases. CDR3 size: 15 residues. The germline V gene encodes CDR1 WNHNN and CDR2 SYGVQD (reference sequence). The CDR3 reads CASSGIAGGQNTQYF. The CDR3 DNA is TGCGCCAGCAGTGGGATAGCGGGGGGGCAAAATACGCAGTATTTT.

The V call is TRBV10-3, the J call TRBJ2-5; tentatively, D is TRBD1 (5 bases). Germline CDR1 ENHRY, CDR2 SYGVKD. The CDR3 has 14 residues. Trimming shortened V by 3 bases and J by 4 bases, and 12 bases separated the two germline ends. The DNA of the CDR3 is TGTGCCATCAGTGATAAGGGGTCAATAGAGACCCAGTACTTC. This encodes CAISDKGSIETQYF.

The chain carries TRBV7-8 and TRBJ1-2, with no clear D. Looked up from germline, CDR1 is SGHVS and CDR2 is FQNEAQ. The CDR3 loop spans 12 amino acids. Trimming stripped 3 bases from V and 5 bases from J, with 7 bases between. CDR3 region: CASSLTSYGYTF. The DNA of the CDR3 is TGTGCCAGCAGCTTGACAAGTTATGGCTACACCTTC.

The rearrangement joins TRBV19 to TRBJ1-5; D call uncertain. Trimming removed 5 bases from V and 4 bases from J, with 15 bases in between. In germline, CDR1 is LNHDA, CDR2 SQIVND (reference sequence). This CDR3 contains 15 residues. In DNA, the CDR3 is TGTGCCAGTAGTTCCCCGCGCGGTGGAAATCAGCCCCAGCATTTT. Protein product: CASSSPRGGNQPQHF.

This clone came up once. This rearrangement joins TRBV5-6 to TRBJ2-7; 7 nucleotides align to TRBD2. The junction had 10 bases not matched to a gene; V was cut back by 5 bases and J by 2 bases. Germline V CDR1 and CDR2: SGHDT, YYEEEE. The CDR3 contains 15 residues. CDR3 loop: CASRPGLVGAYEQYF. The CDR3 DNA reads TGTGCCAGCAGACCTGGACTAGTGGGGGCCTACGAGCAGTACTTC.

V usage is TRBV6-5 and J usage is TRBJ2-4, with D tentatively TRBD2 (7 bases). CDR1 and CDR2 (germline): MNHEY, SVGAGI. The CDR3 has 13 residues. The CDR3 DNA reads TGTGTCACAAGGGGGGGTAGGGAAAACATTCAGTACTTC. This gives the protein CVTRGGRENIQYF.

The genes are TRBV3-1 (or the pseudogene TRBV3-2) and TRBJ1-6; D ambiguous. The ends were cut back, 2 bases at V and 10 bases at J, with 6 bases in the middle. This CDR3 contains 12 residues. The V gene's germline CDR1 is LGHDT and CDR2 YNNKEL (reference sequence). CDR3 nucleotide sequence: TGTGCCAGCAGCCAACACTCCTCACCCCTCCACTTT. It yields the protein CASSQHSSPLHF.

The V gene is TRBV6-5, the J gene TRBJ1-1; D is possibly TRBD1 (6 bases). The CDR3 has 13 amino acids. The V gene lost 8 bases and the J gene lost 1 base, with 11 bases spanning the gap. Germline assignment: CDR1 MNHEY and CDR2 SVGAGI. DNA of the CDR3: TGTGCCAGCGCACTGGACAGGAACACTGAAGCTTTCTTT. Its translation is CASALDRNTEAFF.

In this sample, this clone turned up once. The chain has TRBV7-2 and TRBJ2-7; maybe TRBD1 (6 bases). The CDR3 runs 18 residues. With 4 bases removed from V and 4 bases from J, the gap between germline ends came to 26 bases. From germline, CDR1 is SGHTA and CDR2 FQGNSA. CDR3 loop: CASSSSAAGELYGYEQYF. The CDR3, as DNA: TGTGCCAGCAGCTCATCGGCGGCAGGGGAATTATACGGGTACGAGCAGTACTTC.

The rearrangement links TRBV9 to TRBJ1-1; a possible D gene is TRBD1 (6 bases). The CDR3 is 15 amino acids. Trimming shortened V by 0 bases and J by 3 bases, and 12 bases separated the two germline ends. CDR1 SGDLS and CDR2 YYNGEE come from the germline V gene. The CDR3 DNA reads TGTGCCAGCAGCGTAGATGGGGGCTCGGACACTGAAGCTTTCTTT. Amino acid sequence: CASSVDGGSDTEAFF.

For the CDR3, the DNA is TGTGCCAGCAGTCCCCCCTTGGGGGGGGGCGACTATGGCTACACCTTC. Amino acids: CASSPPLGGGDYGYTF. The chain joins TRBV28 to TRBJ1-2; maybe TRBD1 (6 bases). The germline V and J ends were trimmed by 5 bases and 3 bases, with 19 bases remaining between them. This CDR3 region has 16 residues. Germline V CDR1 and CDR2: MDHEN, SYDVKM.

The chain uses TRBV9 and TRBJ1-1; 7 positions match TRBD1. V trimming: 3 bases; J trimming: 1 base; junction bases outside the gene matches: 9. CDR3 length: 16 amino acids. Germline values: CDR1 SGDLS, CDR2 YYNGEE. This CDR3 reads CASSGSSTGTNTEAFF. The CDR3 DNA follows: TGTGCCAGCAGCGGGAGTTCGACAGGGACGAACACTGAAGCTTTCTTT.

This sequence joins TRBV5-1 and TRBJ1-2; TRBD1 aligns across 8 bases. Germline values: CDR1 SGHRS, CDR2 YFSETQ. V shed 4 bases, J shed 0 bases, and the junction held 8 bases outside the gene matches. The CDR3 is made up of 16 amino acids. The chain's CDR3 is CASSQDRVRANYGYTF. The CDR3 DNA sequence: TGCGCCAGCAGCCAGGACAGGGTTAGAGCTAACTATGGCTACACCTTC.

The chain has TRBV10-3 and TRBJ2-7; maybe TRBD2 (7 bases). V dropped 8 bases and J dropped 3 bases, with 14 bases sitting between them. The germline gives CDR1 ENHRY, CDR2 SYGVKD. The CDR3 runs 13 residues. The CDR3 nucleotides read TGTGCCATCTCGGACAGCGGGGTCTACGAGCAGTACTTC. The encoded protein is CAISDSGVYEQYF.

V gene TRBV19 combines with J gene TRBJ1-1; 7 nucleotides align to TRBD1. Germline assignment: CDR1 LNHDA and CDR2 SQIVND (reference sequence). The junction had 17 bases not matched to a gene; V was cut back by 5 bases and J by 11 bases. CDR3 length: 15 amino acids. The chain's CDR3 is CASSPRDSFRSVAFF. CDR3 nucleotides: TGTGCCAGTAGTCCCCGGGACAGCTTTCGATCGGTGGCTTTCTTT.

This rearrangement joins TRBV10-2 to TRBJ1-5, with 10 positions matching TRBD1. The CDR3 has 14 amino acids. Germline assignment: CDR1 WSHSY and CDR2 SAAADI. V lost 4 bases, J lost 6 bases, and 3 bases stayed unmatched. CDR3 region: CASSVGTGVQPQHF. DNA for the CDR3: TGCGCCAGCAGTGTGGGGACAGGGGTTCAGCCCCAGCATTTT.